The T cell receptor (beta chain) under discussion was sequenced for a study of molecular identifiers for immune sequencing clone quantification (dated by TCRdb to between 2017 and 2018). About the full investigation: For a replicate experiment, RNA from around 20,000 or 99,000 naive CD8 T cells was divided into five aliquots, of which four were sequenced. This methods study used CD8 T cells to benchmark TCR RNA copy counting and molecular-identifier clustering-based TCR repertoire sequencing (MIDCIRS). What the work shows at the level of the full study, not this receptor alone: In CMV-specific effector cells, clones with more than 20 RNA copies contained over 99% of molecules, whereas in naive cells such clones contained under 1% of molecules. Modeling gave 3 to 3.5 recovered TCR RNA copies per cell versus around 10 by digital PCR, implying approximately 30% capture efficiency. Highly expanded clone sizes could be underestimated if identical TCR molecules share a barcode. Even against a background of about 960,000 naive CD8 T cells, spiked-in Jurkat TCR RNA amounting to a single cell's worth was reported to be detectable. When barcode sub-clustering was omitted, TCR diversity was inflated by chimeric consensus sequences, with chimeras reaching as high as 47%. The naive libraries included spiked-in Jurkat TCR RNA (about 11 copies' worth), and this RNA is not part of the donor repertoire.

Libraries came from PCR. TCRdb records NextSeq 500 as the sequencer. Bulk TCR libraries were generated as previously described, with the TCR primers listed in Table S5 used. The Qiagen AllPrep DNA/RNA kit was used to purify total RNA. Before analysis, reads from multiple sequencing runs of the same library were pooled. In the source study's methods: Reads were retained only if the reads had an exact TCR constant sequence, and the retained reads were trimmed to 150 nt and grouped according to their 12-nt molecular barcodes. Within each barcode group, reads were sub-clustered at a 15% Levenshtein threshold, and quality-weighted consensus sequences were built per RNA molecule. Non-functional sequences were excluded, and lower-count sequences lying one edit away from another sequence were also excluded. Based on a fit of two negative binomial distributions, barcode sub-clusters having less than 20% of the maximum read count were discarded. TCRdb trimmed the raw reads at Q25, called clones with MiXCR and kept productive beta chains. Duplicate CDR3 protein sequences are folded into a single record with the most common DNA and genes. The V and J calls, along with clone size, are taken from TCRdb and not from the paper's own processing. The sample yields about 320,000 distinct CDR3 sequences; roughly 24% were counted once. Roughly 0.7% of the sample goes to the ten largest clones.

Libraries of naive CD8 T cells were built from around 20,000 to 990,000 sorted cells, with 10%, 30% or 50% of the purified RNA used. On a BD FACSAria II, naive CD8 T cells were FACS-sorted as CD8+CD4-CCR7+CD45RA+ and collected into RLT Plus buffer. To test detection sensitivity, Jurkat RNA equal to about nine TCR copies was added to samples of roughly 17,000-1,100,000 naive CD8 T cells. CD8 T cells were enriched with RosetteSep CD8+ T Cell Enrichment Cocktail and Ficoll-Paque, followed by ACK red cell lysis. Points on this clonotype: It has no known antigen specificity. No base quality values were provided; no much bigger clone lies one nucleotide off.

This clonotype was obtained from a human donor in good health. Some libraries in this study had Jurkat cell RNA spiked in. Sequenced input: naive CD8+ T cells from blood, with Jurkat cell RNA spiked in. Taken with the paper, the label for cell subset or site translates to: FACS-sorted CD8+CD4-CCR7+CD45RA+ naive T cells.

The nucleotide sequence is TGTGCCAGCAGCAAAACTAAAGGGACAGGAGACACAGATACGCAGTATTTT. Its amino acids are CASSKTKGTGDTDTQYF. This chain joins TRBV21-1 to TRBJ2-3; the table assigns TRBD1, which was not confirmed against the DNA. TRBV21-1 is given as a pseudogene. The CDR3 goes from the cysteine to the phenylalanine over 17 residues. Of all the DNA, just the CDR3 is kept, 51 bases in frame from base 1.